The 8 T cell receptor beta chains reported below all come from one sample, sequenced in a study of T cell responses to AZD1222 COVID-19 vaccine. The repertoire was sequenced with immunoSEQ multiplex PCR; TCRdb's copy has only in-frame clones and lacks some. The profile covers about 140,000 clones, with 91% appearing a single time and less than 1.5% taken by the ten largest. This specimen consisted of peripheral blood, obtained 28 days after the second AZD1222 dose. Every receptor here comes from an adult who received the AZD1222 COVID-19 vaccine.

The genes are TRBV24-1 and TRBJ1-1, with D hard to call. From germline, CDR1 is KGHDR and CDR2 SFDVKD. The CDR3 is made up of 13 amino acids. V dropped 9 bases and J dropped 0 bases, with 10 bases sitting between them. CDR3 sequence: CATRSTLNTEAFF. In nucleotides, the CDR3 is TGTGCCACCCGCTCGACACTGAACACTGAAGCTTTCTTT.

This clone was counted a single time. This chain uses TRBV7-3 with TRBJ2-3, with 9 bases lining up with TRBD1. Germline lookup yields CDR1 SGHTA and CDR2 FQGTGA. Trimming cost V 5 bases and J 6 bases; bases outside gene matches: 6. CDR3 size: 14 residues. For the CDR3, the DNA is TGTGCCAGCAGCCGGGACAGGGCGTTTGATACGCAGTATTTT. Translated, it gives CASSRDRAFDTQYF.

The chain is built from TRBV2 and TRBJ2-1, with 8 bases aligning to TRBD1. CDR3 length: 15 amino acids. Germline assignment: CDR1 SNHLY and CDR2 FYNNEI. Unmatched junction bases numbered 7, after V lost 6 bases and J lost 3 bases. The DNA for the CDR3 is TGTGCCAGCAGAGATTGGACAGGGAACTACAATGAGCAGTTCTTC. Translating it yields CASRDWTGNYNEQFF.

This chain joins TRBV6-1 and TRBJ2-7; D gene uncertain. CDR1 is MNHNS and CDR2 is SASEGT in the germline V gene. Trimming left V 3 bases short and J 5 bases short, with 14 bases between. The CDR3 totals 14 residues. The CDR3 coding sequence is TGTGCCAGCAGTGACAGGTCTGAAGGAAACGAGCAGTACTTC. Residues: CASSDRSEGNEQYF.

Notes on this clone: Its ends do not fully match the called genes, so a read error is possible. The CDR3 loop reads CASTLRRDTKTGELFF. In DNA form, the CDR3 reads TGTGCCAGCACCTTAAGAAGGGACACAAAGACCGGGGAGCTGTTTTTT. The chain has TRBV7-2 and TRBJ2-2, with a possible D match to TRBD1 (6 bases). Germline V lookup: CDR1 SGHTA, CDR2 FQGNSA. The CDR3 totals 16 residues.

The chain employs TRBV24-1 and TRBJ2-3, with 13 bases lining up with TRBD2. The CDR3 runs 17 residues. Germline loops: CDR1 KGHDR, CDR2 SFDVKD. The V gene end was trimmed by 3 bases and the J gene end by 6 bases; junction bases not matched to a gene: 8. The CDR3 loop is CATSDIPGLAGMDTQYF. In DNA, the CDR3 is TGTGCCACCAGTGATATTCCGGGACTAGCGGGAATGGATACGCAGTATTTT.

This rearrangement joins TRBV6-2 or TRBV6-3 to TRBJ2-5, with 12 nucleotides matching TRBD2. Judging by the DNA end, TRBJ2-7 fits better; the J call may be wrong. CDR1 and CDR2 from the germline V gene are MNHEY and SVGEGT. The CDR3 loop spans 20 amino acids. The CDR3 coding sequence is TGTGCCAGCAGTTACTCATCGGTGGCTAGCGGGAGGGGCCCGGCTCACGAGCAGTACTTC. Its translation is CASSYSSVASGRGPAHEQYF.

The rearrangement joins TRBV6-2 or TRBV6-3 to TRBJ2-7; D call uncertain. The CDR3 totals 11 residues. Trimming cost V 2 bases and J 2 bases, with 1 base left between them. Germline V CDR1 and CDR2: MNHEY, SVGEGT. The CDR3 is CASSYPYEQYF. The CDR3 bases are TGTGCCAGCAGTTACCCCTACGAGCAGTACTTC.